One and the same sample provided the 28 T cell receptor beta chains below, sequenced in a study of blood T cell repertoires in COVID-19. Using immunoSEQ multiplex PCR, the repertoire was profiled, and TCRdb retains in-frame clones only, with some absent. The table shows fewer than 350,000 clones, with about nine tenths occurring only once. Sequencing was done on a sample of peripheral blood. The receptors originated from a woman in her fifties or sixties with COVID-19, enrolled during active disease.

This rearrangement joins TRBV11-2 to TRBJ1-2, with D unresolved. The CDR3 has 13 residues. Germline-derived CDR1 and CDR2 are SGHAT and FQNNGV. Trimming shortened V by 0 bases and J by 8 bases, and 10 bases separated the two germline ends. The CDR3 DNA is TGTGCCAGCAGCTTAGATCTGGCGCGGGGCTACACCTTC. The encoded protein is CASSLDLARGYTF.

The chain couples TRBV28 to TRBJ1-5; weak D call: TRBD1 (6 bases). Trimming shortened V by 4 bases and J by 0 bases, and 22 bases separated the two germline ends. The CDR3 has 19 residues. Per the germline V gene, CDR1 is MDHEN and CDR2 is SYDVKM. CDR3 DNA sequence: TGTGCCAGCAGTTCCTGGACGGGGGGCAAGAAATATAGCAATCAGCCCCAGCATTTT. This translates into CASSSWTGGKKYSNQPQHF. The variable domain in full, with the rest retrieved from reference TRBV28 and TRBJ1-5, is DVKVTQSSRYLVKRTGEKVFLECVQDMDHENMFWYRQDPGLGLRLIYFSYDVKMKEKGDIPEGYSVSREKKERFSLILESASTNQTSMYLCASSSWTGGKKYSNQPQHFGDGTRLSIL.

The V call is TRBV5-1, the J call TRBJ1-2, with 9 bases matching TRBD1. The CDR3 spans 15 residues. The germline gives CDR1 SGHRS, CDR2 YFSETQ. V was clipped by 0 bases and J by 7 bases; unmatched bases: 7. The CDR3 protein is CASSLVGTGLAGYTF. DNA for the CDR3: TGCGCCAGCAGCTTGGTTGGGACAGGGCTTGCTGGCTACACCTTC.

The chain links TRBV18 to TRBJ1-5; D is ambiguous. The CDR3 is 16 residues long. Looked up from germline, CDR1 is KGHSH and CDR2 is LQKENI. V gave up 3 bases and J gave up 0 bases, with 12 bases separating them. The CDR3 bases are TGTGCCAGCTCACCGGTGGCAGGCTTTAGCAATCAGCCCCAGCATTTT. Amino acid sequence: CASSPVAGFSNQPQHF.

The chain links TRBV19 to TRBJ1-4; D gene uncertain. The germline V and J ends were trimmed by 2 bases and 5 bases, with 9 bases remaining between them. The length of the CDR3 is 14 residues. Germline loops: CDR1 LNHDA, CDR2 SQIVND (reference sequence). The CDR3 DNA reads as TGTGCCAGTAGTATATCCCCCCAGAATGAAAAACTGTTTTTT. Translating gives CASSISPQNEKLFF.

CDR3 in amino acids: CASSGTGSYEKLFF. CDR3 nucleotide sequence: TGTGCCAGTTCCGGGACAGGGTCCTATGAAAAACTGTTTTTT. The chain couples TRBV19 to TRBJ1-4; 9 bases are a match to TRBD1. V was clipped by 8 bases and J by 6 bases; unmatched bases: 7. CDR1 and CDR2 (germline): LNHDA, SQIVND (reference sequence). The CDR3 is 14 residues long.

The sample holds one count of this clone. The genes are TRBV28 and TRBJ1-4, with D uncertain. V was shortened by 5 bases and J by 10 bases, with 14 bases between the two germline ends. The length of the CDR3 is 13 residues. Germline V gene data show CDR1 as MDHEN and CDR2 as SYDVKM. The CDR3 DNA sequence: TGTGCCAGCAGTGGGCTGCTTCCCGCAAAACTGTTTTTT. Protein sequence: CASSGLLPAKLFF.

The rearrangement joins TRBV9 to TRBJ2-2; the match to TRBD1 covers 7 bases. The germline CDR1 and CDR2 sequences are SGDLS and YYNGEE. The length of the CDR3 is 16 residues. The ends lost 3 bases at V and 0 bases at J; junction bases unmatched: 5. This CDR3 reads CASSALGQTNTGELFF. DNA for the CDR3: TGTGCCAGCAGCGCCCTGGGACAGACGAACACCGGGGAGCTGTTTTTT.

The genes are TRBV9 and TRBJ1-2; D is perhaps TRBD1 (5 bases). V shed 6 bases and J shed 4 bases, with 19 bases lying between them. There are 15 residues in the CDR3. Germline-derived CDR1 and CDR2 are SGDLS and YYNGEE. CDR3 region: CASNLQPGQGYGYTF. CDR3 in DNA: TGTGCCAGCAACCTACAACCCGGGCAGGGCTATGGCTACACCTTC.

In this sample, this clone turned up once. CDR3 residues: CSVASGGTDTQYF. The DNA of the CDR3 is TGCAGCGTTGCTAGCGGGGGGACAGATACGCAGTATTTT. J is TRBJ2-3 and V is TRBV29-1; 11 bases agree with TRBD2. CDR1 is SQVTM, CDR2 ANQGSEA, per germline. The V gene end was trimmed by 4 bases and the J gene end by 3 bases; junction bases not matched to a gene: 0. This CDR3 spans 13 amino acids.

As regards this clone: Sequence at one end of the junction differs from germline and may be a read error. The chain has TRBV7-2 and TRBJ1-1; D may be TRBD1 (6 bases). The CDR3 runs 14 residues. From germline, CDR1 is SGHTA and CDR2 FQGNSA. This CDR3 is CASTLNRVGTEAFF. The CDR3 region has the DNA TGTGCCAGCACCTTAAACAGGGTTGGTACTGAAGCTTTCTTT.

This clone has more than one count but fewer than ten. This chain joins TRBV7-2 and TRBJ1-6; 7 bases match TRBD1. Looked up from germline, CDR1 is SGHTA and CDR2 is FQGNSA. The CDR3 extends over 17 amino acids. V shed 5 bases and J 6 bases; nucleotides not matched to a gene: 13. The CDR3 sequence is CASSTQTGAGFNSPLHF. The CDR3 DNA reads as TGTGCCAGCAGCACGCAAACAGGGGCTGGGTTTAATTCACCCCTCCACTTT.

This sequence joins TRBV23-1 and TRBJ1-5; 10 bases line up with TRBD1. TRBV23-1 is noted as an ORF with a role that remains uncertain. V shed 2 bases and J 0 bases; nucleotides not matched to a gene: 7. There are 18 residues in the CDR3. The CDR3 reads CASSQRDRGFFSNQPQHF. CDR3 bases: TGCGCCAGCAGTCAACGGGACAGGGGTTTCTTTAGCAATCAGCCCCAGCATTTT.

The genes are TRBV7-9 and TRBJ1-3; D unclear. There are 15 residues in the CDR3. V gave up 3 bases and J gave up 0 bases, with 9 bases separating them. From germline, CDR1 is SEHNR and CDR2 FQNEAQ (reference sequence). CDR3 sequence: CASSFNSNSGNTIYF. The CDR3 DNA is TGTGCCAGCAGCTTTAACTCCAACTCTGGAAACACCATATATTTT.

This rearrangement joins TRBV5-1 to TRBJ1-6; the match to TRBD1 covers 8 bases. The V gene end was trimmed by 2 bases and the J gene end by 15 bases; junction bases not matched to a gene: 10. The V gene's germline CDR1 is SGHRS and CDR2 YFSETQ. This CDR3 spans 14 amino acids. The CDR3 loop reads CASSLQGDGKILHF. DNA of the CDR3: TGCGCCAGCAGCTTACAGGGGGATGGGAAAATCCTCCACTTT.

This sequence joins TRBV3-1 (or the pseudogene TRBV3-2) and TRBJ1-4, with D maybe TRBD1 (6 bases). The CDR3 runs 14 residues. CDR1 is LGHDT, CDR2 YNNKEL, per germline (reference sequence). V was trimmed by 6 bases and J by 8 bases, leaving 16 bases between them. The CDR3 region is CASRNGQPREKLFF. The DNA for the CDR3 is TGTGCCAGCAGGAATGGACAGCCGAGGGAAAAACTGTTTTTT.

V and J are TRBV7-6 and TRBJ2-1, with TRBD2 matching over 8 bases. Germline loops: CDR1 SGHVS, CDR2 FNYEAQ. V dropped 8 bases and J dropped 8; count of bases not matched to a gene: 14. CDR3 length: 15 residues. CDR3 amino acids: CASSRSSGALDEQFF. The CDR3 DNA sequence: TGTGCCAGCTCTCGGAGTAGCGGGGCTTTGGATGAGCAGTTCTTC. The complete variable domain, with remaining parts taken from reference TRBV7-6 and TRBJ2-1, reads GAGVSQSPRYKVTKRGQDVALRCDPISGHVSLYWYRQALGQGPEFLTYFNYEAQQDKSGLPNDRFSAERPEGSISTLTIQRTEQRDSAMYRCASSRSSGALDEQFFGPGTRLTVL.

The chain carries TRBV5-1 and TRBJ1-2; 10 bases are a match to TRBD1. V gave up 1 base and J gave up 4 bases; unmatched junction bases: 16. This CDR3 region has 19 residues. Germline V lookup: CDR1 SGHRS, CDR2 YFSETQ. The CDR3 loop reads CASSLWFSGTGAGLYGYTF. The DNA of the CDR3 is TGCGCCAGCAGCTTGTGGTTTTCCGGGACAGGGGCTGGCCTCTATGGCTACACCTTC.

The chain joins TRBV5-6 to TRBJ1-1; no clear D. V lost 1 base to trimming and J lost 1 base, with 11 bases between them. The CDR3 totals 15 residues. Germline loops: CDR1 SGHDT, CDR2 YYEEEE. The DNA of the CDR3 is TGTGCCAGCAGCTTGCCCGGGAGGGCGAACACTGAAGCTTTCTTT. This gives the protein CASSLPGRANTEAFF.

The rearrangement joins TRBV6-6 to TRBJ2-5; 8 bases fit TRBD1. Unmatched junction bases numbered 12, after V lost 4 bases and J lost 5 bases. The CDR3 loop spans 16 amino acids. Germline CDR1 reads MNHNY; CDR2 reads SVGAGI (reference sequence). In DNA form, the CDR3 reads TGTGCCAGCAGTTTCAGGGGGCAGGGATTAGTGGAGACCCAGTACTTC. Amino acid sequence: CASSFRGQGLVETQYF.

CDR3 nucleotides: TGTGCCAGCAGCCGAAGAGGTGACTCTGGGGCCAACGTCCTGACTTTC. As protein: CASSRRGDSGANVLTF. This rearrangement joins TRBV7-3 to TRBJ2-6; no definite D call. The CDR3 totals 16 residues. V dropped 5 bases and J dropped 0 bases, with 11 bases sitting between them. Germline values: CDR1 SGHTA, CDR2 FQGTGA.

Turning to this clone: Other DNA sequences from this sample encode an identical CDR3 as well. The chain couples TRBV7-9 to TRBJ1-2; weak D call: TRBD1 (5 bases). The germline V and J ends were trimmed by 3 bases and 2 bases, with 10 bases remaining between them. The germline gives CDR1 SEHNR, CDR2 FQNEAQ (reference sequence). The CDR3 runs 14 residues. CDR3 nucleotides: TGTGCCAGCAGCTTCACTGGGGCCAACTATGGCTACACCTTC. Its translation: CASSFTGANYGYTF. Using reference TRBV7-9 and TRBJ1-2 for the parts outside the CDR3, the full variable domain is DTGVSQNPRHKITKRGQNVTFRCDPISEHNRLYWYRQTLGQGPEFLTYFQNEAQLEKSRLLSDRFSAERPKGSFSTLEIQRTEQGDSAMYLCASSFTGANYGYTFGSGTRLTVV.

The rearrangement links TRBV5-1 to TRBJ2-3; possibly TRBD1 for D (6 bases). This CDR3 comprises 16 residues. Between the trimmed V and J ends, which lost 3 bases and 6 bases, there was a span of 20 bases. The germline V gene encodes CDR1 SGHRS and CDR2 YFSETQ. The CDR3 spells CASSSTGTRRTDTQYF. The DNA of the CDR3 is TGCGCCAGCAGCTCTACCGGGACAAGGCGTACGGATACGCAGTATTTT. Filled out from reference TRBV5-1 and TRBJ2-3, the complete variable domain reads KAGVTQTPRYLIKTRGQQVTLSCSPISGHRSVSWYQQTPGQGLQFLFEYFSETQRNKGNFPGRFSGRQFSNSRSEMNVSTLELGDSALYLCASSSTGTRRTDTQYFGPGTRLTVL.

V usage is TRBV6-5 and J usage is TRBJ1-1; a weak D match, TRBD1 (6 bases). Trimming stripped 6 bases from V and 4 bases from J, with 12 bases between. The CDR3 contains 13 residues. Germline V lookup: CDR1 MNHEY, CDR2 SVGAGI. This chain's CDR3 is CASSQGILTEAFF. CDR3 bases: TGTGCCAGCAGCCAGGGGATTCTCACTGAAGCTTTCTTT.

V gene TRBV2 combines with J gene TRBJ2-7, with 8 bases that match TRBD1. CDR1 SNHLY and CDR2 FYNNEI come from the germline V gene. This CDR3 region has 14 residues. J was trimmed by 6 bases and V by 3 bases; bases with no gene match: 7. The CDR3 is CASSERTGTSEQYF. For the CDR3, the DNA is TGTGCCAGCAGTGAGAGGACAGGGACTTCCGAGCAGTACTTC.

The chain combines TRBV5-1 with TRBJ1-6; TRBD1 agrees at 8 bases. The CDR3 runs 18 residues. Germline V gene lookup returns CDR1 SGHRS and CDR2 YFSETQ. J lost 0 bases, V lost 1 base, and 6 bases had no gene match. Here the CDR3 DNA reads TGCGCCAGCAGCTTGAAAGGACAGGGCGGCTCCTATAATTCACCCCTCCACTTT. Translation: CASSLKGQGGSYNSPLHF.

Details on this clone: Other DNA sequences in the sample encode the same CDR3. The chain employs TRBV21-1 and TRBJ1-5. TRBV21-1 is a documented pseudogene. The CDR3 is 15 amino acids. CDR3 amino acids: CASSKLRSGNQPQHF. The CDR3 bases are TGCGCCAGCAGCAAGCTAAGGAGCGGCAATCAGCCCCAGCATTTT.

Remarks on this clone: The same CDR3 can be traced to other DNA sequences in this sample. As DNA, the CDR3 is TGCGCCAGCAGCTCCGGGACAGGGGGCTACGAGCAGTACTTC. This gives the protein CASSSGTGGYEQYF. This chain connects TRBV5-1 to TRBJ2-7, with 11 positions matching TRBD1. The CDR3 totals 14 residues. Per germline, CDR1 SGHRS and CDR2 YFSETQ. Trimming removed 3 bases from V and 3 bases from J; junction bases left unmatched: 2.